This T cell receptor (beta chain) emerged from a study of beta chain features in type 1 diabetes. Overall study findings and caveats: Possible PCR preference for shorter templates applied equally to patients and controls. Shortening that was moderate but significant affected the TCRB CDR3s of Type 1 diabetes patients in all four CD4+ subsets.

The entirety of the isolated RNA underwent reverse transcription, so expressed TCRB transcripts were sequenced. Here immunoSEQ multiplex PCR was the method, and the copy in TCRdb shows in-frame clones only, minus some. Among approximately 160,000 clones listed, roughly 65% were seen once. About this clone: No antigen is known for it.

The CDR3 has 14 amino acids. CDR1 and CDR2 (germline): LNHNV, YYDKDF (reference sequence). Trimming took 0 bases from V and 5 from J, leaving 7 bases between them. Purity of each sorted population was above 95%. The chain joins TRBV15 to TRBJ2-2; tentative D call: TRBD1 (5 bases). Sequencing was carried out using naive CD4+ T cells from blood. The sequence was obtained from a man aged 30 to 45 with type 1 diabetes. This CDR3 is CATSRDQGTGELFF. The CDR3 DNA is TGTGCCACCAGCAGAGATCAGGGAACCGGGGAGCTGTTTTTT.